This TCR beta chain was retrieved from a study of blood T cell repertoires in COVID-19 (dated by TCRdb to 2019 to 2021). Study-level background: Samples covering the acute and convalescent phases of COVID-19 were provided by collaborators in the United States, Italy and Spain. The prospective study material was composed of cDNA or gDNA derived from T cells, B-cell-depleted T cells, or PBMCs. The dataset comprised deeply sampled blood TCRbeta repertoires from subjects exposed to, actively infected with, or recovered from COVID-19. The repertoires were released in a freely available public database intended as a resource for research on the immune response to SARS-CoV-2. The samples were drawn from the first 160 participants of the ongoing ImmuneRACE study and from under 1,500 subjects provided by 6 global collaborators. A de-identified subject ID, COVID-19 status, age in years and sex were almost always included in the sample metadata. Where HLA class I and class II types were available, the types were taken from metadata supplied by the sample provider, not from assay-based typing.

TCRbeta CDR3 regions were amplified from genomic DNA by means of the immunoSEQ Assay, a bias-controlled multiplex PCR. In the authors' own workflow: The number of nucleated cells in each sample was estimated by amplification of reference gene primers within the assay. To quantify the absolute abundance of each unique TCRbeta CDR3 rearrangement, sequence reads were collapsed and filtered. Productive Simpson clonality was computed per sample as the square root of Simpson's diversity index over productive rearrangements. TCRdb obtained this table from immuneACCESS and retained in-frame rearrangements with V and J assigned. These tables miss some clones; where compared with another copy, unresolved V genes account for less than half of the shortfall, and the remainder is unexplained. V, J and clone size are those of that table, while D and trimming were read from the DNA. The sample table contains about 190,000 clones; only one count was recorded for approximately 81% of them. 20% of the sample belongs to the ten largest clones.

Whole blood was collected in K2EDTA tubes by collaborating institutions according to the institutions' own protocols. Collaborator samples were shipped for TCRbeta analysis as frozen whole blood, isolated PBMCs, or DNA extracted from either sample type. The germline V gene specifies KGHDR as CDR1 and SFDVKD as CDR2. The CDR3 goes from the cysteine to the phenylalanine over 16 residues. Only the CDR3 DNA stays, 48 bases, in frame from base 1. Germline trimming: 3 bases from V, 6 bases from J; junction bases outside gene matches: 11. Comment on this clone: No antigen is known for it. The record has no base qualities; no much larger clone is one base away.

General findings and caveats noted by the study authors: The amount of clinical and demographic metadata varied by source and participant and was provided uncurated.

Sequenced sample: peripheral blood. The receptor chain draws on TRBV24-1 and TRBJ2-3, and TRBD1 aligns with 7 junction nucleotides. The source is a human donor in a cohort sampled during active COVID-19. The CDR3 here reads CATSDLQDRATDTQYF. The bases are TGTGCCACCAGTGATCTCCAAGACAGGGCCACCGATACGCAGTATTTT.